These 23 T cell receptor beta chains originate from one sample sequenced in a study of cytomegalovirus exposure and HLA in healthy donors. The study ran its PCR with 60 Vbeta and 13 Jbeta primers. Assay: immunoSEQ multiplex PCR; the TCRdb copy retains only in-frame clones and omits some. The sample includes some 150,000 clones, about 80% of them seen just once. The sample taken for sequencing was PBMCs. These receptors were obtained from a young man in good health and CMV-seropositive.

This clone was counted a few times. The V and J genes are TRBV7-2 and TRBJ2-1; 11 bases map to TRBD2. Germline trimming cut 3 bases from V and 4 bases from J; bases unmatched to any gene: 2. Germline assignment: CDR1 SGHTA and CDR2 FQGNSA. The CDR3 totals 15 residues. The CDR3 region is CASSLGLAAYNEQFF. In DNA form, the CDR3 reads TGTGCCAGCAGCTTGGGACTAGCGGCATACAATGAGCAGTTCTTC. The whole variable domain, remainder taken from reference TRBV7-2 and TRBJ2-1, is GAGVSQSPSNKVTEKGKDVELRCDPISGHTALYWYRQSLGQGLEFLIYFQGNSAPDKSGLPSDRFSAERTGGSVSTLTIQRTQQEDSAVYLCASSLGLAAYNEQFFGPGTRLTVL.

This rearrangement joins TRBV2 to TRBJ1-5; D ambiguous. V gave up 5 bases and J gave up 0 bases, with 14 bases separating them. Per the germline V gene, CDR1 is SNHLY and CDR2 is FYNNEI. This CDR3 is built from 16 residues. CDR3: CASSKYGIFSNQPQHF. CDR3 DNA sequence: TGTGCCAGCAGTAAGTACGGGATTTTTAGCAATCAGCCCCAGCATTTT.

The CDR3: CASSQDSGGRGNSPLHF. In DNA, the CDR3 is TGCGCCAGCAGCCAAGATTCGGGGGGCAGGGGTAATTCACCCCTCCACTTT. The chain couples TRBV4-1 to TRBJ1-6, with a possible D match to TRBD1 (6 bases). Germline V gene sequence: CDR1 MGHRA, CDR2 YSYEKL. V lost 0 bases and J lost 6, with 15 bases in between. The CDR3 loop spans 17 amino acids.

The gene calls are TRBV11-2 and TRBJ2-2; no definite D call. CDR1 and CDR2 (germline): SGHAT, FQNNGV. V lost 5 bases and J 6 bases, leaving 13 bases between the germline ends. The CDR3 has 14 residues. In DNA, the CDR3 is TGTGCCAGCAGCGCAGACCCAGGCGCCGGGGAGCTGTTTTTT. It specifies CASSADPGAGELFF.

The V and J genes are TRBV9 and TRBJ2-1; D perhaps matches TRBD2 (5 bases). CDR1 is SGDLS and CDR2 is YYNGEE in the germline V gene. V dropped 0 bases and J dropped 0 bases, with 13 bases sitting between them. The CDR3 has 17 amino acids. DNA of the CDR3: TGTGCCAGCAGCGTAGGAGGTAGCGCGAGCTCCTACAATGAGCAGTTCTTC. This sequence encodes CASSVGGSASSYNEQFF.

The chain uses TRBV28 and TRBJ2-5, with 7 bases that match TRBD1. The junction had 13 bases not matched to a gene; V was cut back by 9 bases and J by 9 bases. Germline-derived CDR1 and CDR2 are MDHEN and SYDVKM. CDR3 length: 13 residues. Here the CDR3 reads CASMGQHSVPQYF. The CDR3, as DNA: TGTGCCAGTATGGGACAGCATTCAGTCCCCCAGTACTTC. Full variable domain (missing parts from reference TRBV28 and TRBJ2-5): DVKVTQSSRYLVKRTGEKVFLECVQDMDHENMFWYRQDPGLGLRLIYFSYDVKMKEKGDIPEGYSVSREKKERFSLILESASTNQTSMYLCASMGQHSVPQYFGPGTRLLVL.

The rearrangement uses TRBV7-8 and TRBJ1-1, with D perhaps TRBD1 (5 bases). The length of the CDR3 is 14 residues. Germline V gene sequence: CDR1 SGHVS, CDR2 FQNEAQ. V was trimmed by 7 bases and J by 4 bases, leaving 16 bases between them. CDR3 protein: CASIKTGQRTEAFF. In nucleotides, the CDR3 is TGTGCCAGCATCAAAACCGGACAACGCACTGAAGCTTTCTTT.

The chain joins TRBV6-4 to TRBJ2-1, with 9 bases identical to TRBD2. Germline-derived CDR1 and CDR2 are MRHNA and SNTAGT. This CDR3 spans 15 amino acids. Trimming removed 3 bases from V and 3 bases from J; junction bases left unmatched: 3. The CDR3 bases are TGTGCCAGCAGTGAAGCGGGGGGCAGCTACAATGAGCAGTTCTTC. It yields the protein CASSEAGGSYNEQFF.

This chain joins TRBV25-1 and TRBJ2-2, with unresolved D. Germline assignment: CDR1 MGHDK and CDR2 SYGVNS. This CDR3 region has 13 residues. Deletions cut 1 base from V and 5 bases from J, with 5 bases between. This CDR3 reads CASSEWSTGELFF. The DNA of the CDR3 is TGTGCCAGCAGTGAATGGAGTACCGGGGAGCTGTTTTTT.

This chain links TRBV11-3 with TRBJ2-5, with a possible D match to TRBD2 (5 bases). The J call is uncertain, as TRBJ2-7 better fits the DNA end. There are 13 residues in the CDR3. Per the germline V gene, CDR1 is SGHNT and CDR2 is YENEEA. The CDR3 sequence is CASSPGWGNEQYF. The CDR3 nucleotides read TGTGCCAGCAGCCCGGGGTGGGGTAACGAGCAGTACTTC.

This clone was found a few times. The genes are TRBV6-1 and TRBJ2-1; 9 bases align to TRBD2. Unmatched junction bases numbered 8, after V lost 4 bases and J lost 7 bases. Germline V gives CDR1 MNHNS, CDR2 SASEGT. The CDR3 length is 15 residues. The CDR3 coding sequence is TGTGCCAGCAGTGCACTTAGCGGGAGTGGTAATGAGCAGTTCTTC. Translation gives CASSALSGSGNEQFF.

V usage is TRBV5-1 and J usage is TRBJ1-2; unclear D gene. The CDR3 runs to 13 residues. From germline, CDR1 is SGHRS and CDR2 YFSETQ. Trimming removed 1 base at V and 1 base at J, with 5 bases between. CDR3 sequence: CASSLTVNYGYTF. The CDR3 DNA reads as TGCGCCAGCAGCTTGACAGTTAACTATGGCTACACCTTC.

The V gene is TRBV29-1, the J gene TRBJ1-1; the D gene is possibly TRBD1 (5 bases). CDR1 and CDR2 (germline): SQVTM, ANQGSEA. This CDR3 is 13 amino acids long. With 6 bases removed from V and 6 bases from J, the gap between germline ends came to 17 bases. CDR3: CSVGSGSRAEAFF. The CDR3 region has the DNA TGCAGCGTGGGATCAGGATCCAGGGCTGAAGCTTTCTTT.

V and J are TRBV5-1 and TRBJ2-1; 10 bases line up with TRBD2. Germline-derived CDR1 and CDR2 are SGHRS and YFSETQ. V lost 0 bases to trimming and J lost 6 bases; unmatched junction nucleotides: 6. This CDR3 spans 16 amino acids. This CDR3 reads CASSLGVAGGFNEQFF. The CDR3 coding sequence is TGCGCCAGCAGCTTGGGCGTAGCGGGGGGTTTCAATGAGCAGTTCTTC.

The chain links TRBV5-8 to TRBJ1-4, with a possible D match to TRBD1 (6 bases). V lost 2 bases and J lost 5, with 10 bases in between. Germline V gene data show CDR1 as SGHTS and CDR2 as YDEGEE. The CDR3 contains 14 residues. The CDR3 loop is CASSLGQLNEKLFF. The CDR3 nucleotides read TGTGCCAGCAGCTTAGGACAGTTAAATGAAAAACTGTTTTTT. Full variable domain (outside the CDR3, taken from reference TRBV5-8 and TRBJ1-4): EAGVTQSPTHLIKTRGQQATLRCSPISGHTSVYWYQQALGLGLQFLLWYDEGEERNRGNFPPRFSGRQFPNYSSELNVNALELEDSALYLCASSLGQLNEKLFFGSGTQLSVL.

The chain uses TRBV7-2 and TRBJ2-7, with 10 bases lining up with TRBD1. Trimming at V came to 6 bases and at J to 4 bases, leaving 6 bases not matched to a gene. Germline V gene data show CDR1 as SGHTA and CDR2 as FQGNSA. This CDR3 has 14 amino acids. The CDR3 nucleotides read TGTGCCAGCAGTCAACGGACAGGGGGTTACGAGCAGTACTTC. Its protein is CASSQRTGGYEQYF.

The CDR3 spells CASSALPGQGVGLTTGELFF. The CDR3 DNA sequence: TGCGCCAGCAGCGCGTTACCGGGACAGGGCGTGGGGTTGACCACCGGGGAGCTGTTTTTT. The chain is built from TRBV4-1 and TRBJ2-2; 9 nucleotides align to TRBD1. The CDR3 covers 20 residues. Germline CDR1 reads MGHRA; CDR2 reads YSYEKL. Trimming removed 5 bases from V and 4 bases from J; junction bases left unmatched: 20.

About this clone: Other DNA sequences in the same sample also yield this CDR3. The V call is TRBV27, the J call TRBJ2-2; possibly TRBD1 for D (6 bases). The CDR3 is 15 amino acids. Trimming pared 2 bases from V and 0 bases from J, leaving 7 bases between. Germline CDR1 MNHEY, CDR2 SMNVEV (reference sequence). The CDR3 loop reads CASSLAGANTGELFF. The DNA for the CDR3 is TGTGCCAGCAGTTTAGCAGGGGCGAACACCGGGGAGCTGTTTTTT.

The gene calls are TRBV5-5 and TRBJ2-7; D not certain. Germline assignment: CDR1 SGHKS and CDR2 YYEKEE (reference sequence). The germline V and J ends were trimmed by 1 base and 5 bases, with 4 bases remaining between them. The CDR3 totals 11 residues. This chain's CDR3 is CASSLFNEQYF. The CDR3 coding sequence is TGTGCCAGCAGCTTGTTCAACGAGCAGTACTTC.

CDR3 sequence reads: CASSLGRDSYEQYF. Here the CDR3 DNA reads TGTGCCAGCAGCTTAGGCAGGGACTCCTACGAGCAGTACTTC. The chain is built from TRBV11-3 and TRBJ2-7, with D possibly being TRBD1 (5 bases). The CDR3 is 14 amino acids. CDR1 and CDR2 from the germline V gene are SGHNT and YENEEA. The V end lost 1 base, the J end lost 0 bases, and 7 bases lay between the germline ends.

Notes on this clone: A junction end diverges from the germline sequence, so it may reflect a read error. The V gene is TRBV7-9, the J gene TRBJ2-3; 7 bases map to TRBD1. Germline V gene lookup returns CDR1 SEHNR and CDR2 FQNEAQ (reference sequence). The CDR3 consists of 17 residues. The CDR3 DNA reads TGTTCCAGCAGCTCGACCGGGACAGTTTCTAGCACAGATACGCAGTATTTT. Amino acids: CSSSSTGTVSSTDTQYF. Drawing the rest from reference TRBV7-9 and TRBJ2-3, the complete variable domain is DTGVSQNPRHKITKRGQNVTFRCDPISEHNRLYWYRQTLGQGPEFLTYFQNEAQLEKSRLLSDRFSAERPKGSFSTLEIQRTEQGDSAMYLCSSSSTGTVSSTDTQYFGPGTRLTVL.

The CDR3 region has the DNA TGCGCCAGCAGCCAAGAGGCCCCAGGGGCCTCCTATAATTCACCCCTCCACTTT. Its translation: CASSQEAPGASYNSPLHF. The chain recombines TRBV4-3 with TRBJ1-6; possibly TRBD1 for D (6 bases). V was cut by 0 bases and J by 0 bases, with 12 bases left in between. CDR3 length: 18 amino acids. Germline-derived CDR1 and CDR2 are LGHNA and YSLEER.

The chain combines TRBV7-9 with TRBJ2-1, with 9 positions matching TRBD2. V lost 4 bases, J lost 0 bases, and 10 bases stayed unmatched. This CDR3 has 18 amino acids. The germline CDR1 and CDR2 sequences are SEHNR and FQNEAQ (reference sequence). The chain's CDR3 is CASSSTTRSGSSYNEQFF. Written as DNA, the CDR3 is TGTGCCAGCAGCTCTACCACTCGTAGCGGGAGCTCCTACAATGAGCAGTTCTTC.